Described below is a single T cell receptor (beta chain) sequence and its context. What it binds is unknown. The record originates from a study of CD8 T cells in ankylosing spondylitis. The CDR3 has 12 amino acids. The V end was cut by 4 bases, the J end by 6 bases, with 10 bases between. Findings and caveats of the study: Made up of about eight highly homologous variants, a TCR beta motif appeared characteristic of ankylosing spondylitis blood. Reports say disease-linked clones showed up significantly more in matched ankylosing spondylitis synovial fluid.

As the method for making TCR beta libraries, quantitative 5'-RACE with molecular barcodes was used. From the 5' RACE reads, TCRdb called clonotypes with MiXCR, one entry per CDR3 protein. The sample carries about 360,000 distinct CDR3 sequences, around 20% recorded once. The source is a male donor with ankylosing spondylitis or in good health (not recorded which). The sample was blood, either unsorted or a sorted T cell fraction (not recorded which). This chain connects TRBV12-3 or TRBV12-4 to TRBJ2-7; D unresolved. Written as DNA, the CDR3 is TGTGCCAGCAGTTCTAACCTAGGCGAGCAGTACTTC. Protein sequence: CASSSNLGEQYF.